This is a list of T cell receptor beta chains from one sample in a study of cytomegalovirus exposure and HLA in healthy donors. Repertoires were generated with immunoSEQ multiplex PCR, while TCRdb's copy carries only in-frame clones and drops some. The repertoire holds some 200,000 clones, with approximately 70% as singletons. The sample was PBMCs. The receptors shown here come from a man aged 40-50 years in good health and CMV-seropositive. The conserved cysteine and the conserved F or W are not part of the CDR3 here. A row's size may be missing; if present it is once, few, many or a size class.

clone_size j_call v_call cdr3_aa
- TRBJ2-3 TRBV12-5 ASGAEAGTDTQY
- TRBJ1-1 TRBV6-5 ASSSGTGTMNTEAF
- TRBJ2-7 TRBV7-8 ASSPPRVPGDEQY
- TRBJ2-1 TRBV2 ASSRLQGSYNEQF
- - TRBV19 ASNEPSGEQY
few TRBJ2-2 TRBV19 ASDQQGSGELF
- TRBJ1-6 TRBV5-1 ASSLEAGIDSPLH
- TRBJ1-1 TRBV27 ASSLQTGMNTEAF
- TRBJ1-1 TRBV5-6 ASSLANRVAEAF
once TRBJ2-3 TRBV18 ASSPGTGGADTQY
- TRBJ1-1 TRBV7-6 ASSPGGNTEAF
- TRBJ2-7 TRBV5-1 ASSLYGGPYEQY
- TRBJ2-7 TRBV5-6 ASSPPQGAYSYEQY
- TRBJ1-2 TRBV2 ASRGTVSTYGYT
- TRBJ1-5 TRBV4-2 ASSPSTGSEGNQPQH
- TRBJ2-7 TRBV9 ASSTGLAGEGEQY
- TRBJ1-1 TRBV5-1 ASSSERGLSTEAF
few TRBJ1-2 TRBV5-1 ASSLAFPSDGYT
few TRBJ2-7 TRBV6-6 ASSIGTAYEQY